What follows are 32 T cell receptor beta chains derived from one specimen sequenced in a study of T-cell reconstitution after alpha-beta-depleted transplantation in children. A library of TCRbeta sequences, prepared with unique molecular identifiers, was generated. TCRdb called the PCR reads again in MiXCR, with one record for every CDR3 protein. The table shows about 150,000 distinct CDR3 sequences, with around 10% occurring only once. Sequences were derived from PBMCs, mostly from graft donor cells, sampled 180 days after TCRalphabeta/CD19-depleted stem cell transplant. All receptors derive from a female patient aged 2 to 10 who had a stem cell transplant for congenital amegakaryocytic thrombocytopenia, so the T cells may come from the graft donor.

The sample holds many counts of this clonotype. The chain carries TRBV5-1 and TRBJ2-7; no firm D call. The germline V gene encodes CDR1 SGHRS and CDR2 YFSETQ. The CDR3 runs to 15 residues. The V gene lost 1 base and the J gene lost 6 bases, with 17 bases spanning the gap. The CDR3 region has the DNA TGCGCCAGCAGCTTGAGGCAGACCTCTTTGGCCGAGCAGTACTTC. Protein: CASSLRQTSLAEQYF.

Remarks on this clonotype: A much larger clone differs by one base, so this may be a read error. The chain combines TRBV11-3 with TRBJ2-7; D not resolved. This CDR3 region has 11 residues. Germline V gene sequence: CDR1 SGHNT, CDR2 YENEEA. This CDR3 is CARSLIYEQYF. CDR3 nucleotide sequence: TGTGCCCGCAGCCTCATCTACGAGCAGTACTTC.

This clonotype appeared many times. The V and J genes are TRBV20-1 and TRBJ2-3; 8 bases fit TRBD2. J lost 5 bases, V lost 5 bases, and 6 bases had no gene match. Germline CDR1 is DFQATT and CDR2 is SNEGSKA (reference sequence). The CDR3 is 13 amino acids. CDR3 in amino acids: CSALAGVGDTQYF. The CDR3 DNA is TGCAGTGCTCTAGCGGGTGTGGGAGATACGCAGTATTTT.

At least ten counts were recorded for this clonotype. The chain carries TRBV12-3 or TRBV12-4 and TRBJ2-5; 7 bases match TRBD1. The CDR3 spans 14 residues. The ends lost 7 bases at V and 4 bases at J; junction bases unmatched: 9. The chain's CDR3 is CASTRDSYGETQYF. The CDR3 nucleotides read TGTGCCAGCACCAGGGACAGCTATGGAGAGACCCAGTACTTC.

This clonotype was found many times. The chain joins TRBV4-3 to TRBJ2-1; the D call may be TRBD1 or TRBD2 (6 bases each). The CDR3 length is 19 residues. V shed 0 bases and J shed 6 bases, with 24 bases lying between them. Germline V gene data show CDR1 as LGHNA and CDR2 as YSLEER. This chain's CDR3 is CASSQEIPQRGRLGNEQFF. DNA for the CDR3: TGCGCCAGCAGCCAAGAAATCCCCCAGAGGGGGAGGTTGGGCAATGAGCAGTTCTTC.

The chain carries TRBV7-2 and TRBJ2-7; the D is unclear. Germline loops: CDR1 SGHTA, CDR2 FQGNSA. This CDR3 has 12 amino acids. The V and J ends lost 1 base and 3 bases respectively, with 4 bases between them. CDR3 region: CASSLVRYEQYF. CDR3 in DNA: TGTGCCAGCAGCTTAGTTCGCTACGAGCAGTACTTC.

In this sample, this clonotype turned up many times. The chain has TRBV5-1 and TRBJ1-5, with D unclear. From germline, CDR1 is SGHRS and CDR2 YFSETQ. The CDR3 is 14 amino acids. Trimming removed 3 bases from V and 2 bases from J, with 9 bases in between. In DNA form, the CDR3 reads TGCGCCAGCAGCTCAACACCGGGCAATCAGCCCCAGCATTTT. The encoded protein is CASSSTPGNQPQHF.

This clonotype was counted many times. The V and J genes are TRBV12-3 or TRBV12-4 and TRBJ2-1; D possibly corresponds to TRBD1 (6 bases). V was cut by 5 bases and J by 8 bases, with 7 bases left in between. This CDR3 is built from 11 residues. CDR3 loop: CASSRGYEQFF. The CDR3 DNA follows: TGTGCCAGCAGTAGGGGGTATGAGCAGTTCTTC.

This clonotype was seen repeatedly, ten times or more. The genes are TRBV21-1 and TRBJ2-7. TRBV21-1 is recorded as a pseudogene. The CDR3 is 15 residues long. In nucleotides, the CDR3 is TGTGCCAGCAGCAAACATTCCGAGAGCTCCTACGAGCAGTACTTC. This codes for CASSKHSESSYEQYF.

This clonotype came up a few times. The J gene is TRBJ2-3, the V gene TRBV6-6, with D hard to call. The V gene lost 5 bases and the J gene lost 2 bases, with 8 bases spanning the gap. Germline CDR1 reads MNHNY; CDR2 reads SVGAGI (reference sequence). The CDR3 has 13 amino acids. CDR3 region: CASSPWPTDTQYF. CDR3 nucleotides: TGTGCCAGCAGTCCGTGGCCCACAGATACGCAGTATTTT.

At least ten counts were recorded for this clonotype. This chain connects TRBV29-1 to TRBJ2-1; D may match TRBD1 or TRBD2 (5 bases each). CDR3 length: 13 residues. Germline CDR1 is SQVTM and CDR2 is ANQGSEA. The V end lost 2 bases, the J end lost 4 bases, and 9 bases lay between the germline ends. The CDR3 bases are TGCAGCGTTGAAAGGGGACGTTACAATGAGCAGTTCTTC. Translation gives CSVERGRYNEQFF.

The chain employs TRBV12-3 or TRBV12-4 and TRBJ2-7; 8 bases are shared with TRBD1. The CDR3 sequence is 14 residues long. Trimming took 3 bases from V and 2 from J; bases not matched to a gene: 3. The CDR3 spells CASSLWTGTYEQYF. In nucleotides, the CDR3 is TGTGCCAGCAGTTTGTGGACAGGGACCTACGAGCAGTACTTC.

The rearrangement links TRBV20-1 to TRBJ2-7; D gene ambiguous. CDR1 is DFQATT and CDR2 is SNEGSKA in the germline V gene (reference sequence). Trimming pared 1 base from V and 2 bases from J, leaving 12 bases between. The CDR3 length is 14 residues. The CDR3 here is CSARVGSLTYEQYF. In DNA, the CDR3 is TGCAGTGCTAGAGTTGGCAGTCTTACCTACGAGCAGTACTTC.

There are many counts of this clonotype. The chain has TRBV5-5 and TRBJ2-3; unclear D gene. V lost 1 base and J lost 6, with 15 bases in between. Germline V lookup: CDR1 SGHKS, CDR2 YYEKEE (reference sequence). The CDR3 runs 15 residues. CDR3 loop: CASSLTDPRSDTQYF. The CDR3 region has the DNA TGTGCCAGCAGCTTGACCGATCCCAGGTCCGATACGCAGTATTTT.

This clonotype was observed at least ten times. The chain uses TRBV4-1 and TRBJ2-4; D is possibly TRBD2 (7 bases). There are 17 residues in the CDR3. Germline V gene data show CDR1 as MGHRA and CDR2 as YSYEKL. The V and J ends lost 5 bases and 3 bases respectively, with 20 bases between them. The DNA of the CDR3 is TGCGCCAGCAGCGAACAGGGTGTCCCTAGCGGCAAAAACATTCAGTACTTC. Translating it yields CASSEQGVPSGKNIQYF.

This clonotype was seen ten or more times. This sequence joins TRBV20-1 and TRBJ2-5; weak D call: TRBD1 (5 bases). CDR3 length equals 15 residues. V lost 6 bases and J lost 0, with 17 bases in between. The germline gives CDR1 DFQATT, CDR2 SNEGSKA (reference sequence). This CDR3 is CSAVDRARDQETQYF. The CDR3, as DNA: TGCAGTGCCGTCGATAGGGCCAGGGACCAAGAGACCCAGTACTTC.

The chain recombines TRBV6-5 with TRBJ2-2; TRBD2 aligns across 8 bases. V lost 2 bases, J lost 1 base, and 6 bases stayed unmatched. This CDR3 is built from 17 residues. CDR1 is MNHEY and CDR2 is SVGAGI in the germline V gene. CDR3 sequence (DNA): TGTGCCAGCAGTTACGTTGCGGGGGGCGGGAACACCGGGGAGCTGTTTTTT. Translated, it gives CASSYVAGGGNTGELFF.

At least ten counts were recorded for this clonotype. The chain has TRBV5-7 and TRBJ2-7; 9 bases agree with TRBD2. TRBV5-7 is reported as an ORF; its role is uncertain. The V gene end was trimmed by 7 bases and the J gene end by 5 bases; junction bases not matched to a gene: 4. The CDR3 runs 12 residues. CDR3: CASGGGRDEQYF. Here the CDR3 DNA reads TGTGCCAGCGGGGGCGGGAGGGACGAGCAGTACTTC.

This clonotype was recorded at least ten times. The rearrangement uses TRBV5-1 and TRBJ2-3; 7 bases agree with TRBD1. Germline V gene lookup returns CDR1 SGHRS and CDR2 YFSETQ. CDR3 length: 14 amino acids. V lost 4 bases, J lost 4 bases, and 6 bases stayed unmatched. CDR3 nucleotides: TGCGCCAGCAGCCTGGACAGGACCCCAGATACGCAGTATTTT. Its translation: CASSLDRTPDTQYF.

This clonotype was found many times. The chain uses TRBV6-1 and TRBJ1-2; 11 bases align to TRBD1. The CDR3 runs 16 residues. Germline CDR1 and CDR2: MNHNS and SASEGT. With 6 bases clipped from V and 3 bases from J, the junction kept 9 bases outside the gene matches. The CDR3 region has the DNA TGTGCCAGCAGAGAACGGACAGGGGGCGAGGACTATGGCTACACCTTC. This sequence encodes CASRERTGGEDYGYTF.

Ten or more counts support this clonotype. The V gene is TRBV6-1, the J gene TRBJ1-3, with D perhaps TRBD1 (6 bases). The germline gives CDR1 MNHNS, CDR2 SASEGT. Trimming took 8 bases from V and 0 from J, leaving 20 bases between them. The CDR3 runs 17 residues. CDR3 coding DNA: TGTGCCAGCGCAAGGACAGCAGGTCGCCTCTCTGGAAACACCATATATTTT. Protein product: CASARTAGRLSGNTIYF.

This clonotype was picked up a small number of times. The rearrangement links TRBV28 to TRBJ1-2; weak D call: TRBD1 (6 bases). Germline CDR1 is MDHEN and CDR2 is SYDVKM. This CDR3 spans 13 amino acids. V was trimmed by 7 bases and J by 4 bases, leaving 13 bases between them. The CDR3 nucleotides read TGTGCCAGCACCCAGGACAGCCCCTATGGCTACACCTTC. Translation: CASTQDSPYGYTF.

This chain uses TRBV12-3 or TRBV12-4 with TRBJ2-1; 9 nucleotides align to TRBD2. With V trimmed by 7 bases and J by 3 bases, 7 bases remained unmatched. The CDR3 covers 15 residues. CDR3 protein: CASIPSGINYNEQFF. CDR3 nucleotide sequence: TGTGCCAGCATTCCTAGCGGGATTAACTACAATGAGCAGTTCTTC.

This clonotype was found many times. This chain's CDR3 is CASSQDKDRGYYGYTF. The DNA of the CDR3 is TGTGCCAGCAGCCAAGATAAGGACAGGGGCTACTATGGCTACACCTTC. The chain combines TRBV3-1 with TRBJ1-2; 9 bases match TRBD1. The CDR3 consists of 16 residues. The germline V gene encodes CDR1 LGHDT and CDR2 YNNKEL (reference sequence). J was trimmed by 3 bases and V by 0 bases; bases with no gene match: 5.

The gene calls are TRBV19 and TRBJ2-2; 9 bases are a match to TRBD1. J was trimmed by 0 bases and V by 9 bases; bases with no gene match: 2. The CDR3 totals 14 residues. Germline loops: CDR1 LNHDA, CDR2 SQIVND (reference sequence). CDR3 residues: CASNRGPNTGELFF. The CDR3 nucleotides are TGTGCCAGCAACAGGGGGCCGAACACCGGGGAGCTGTTTTTT. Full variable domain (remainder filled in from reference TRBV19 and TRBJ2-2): DGGITQSPKYLFRKEGQNVTLSCEQNLNHDAMYWYRQDPGQGLRLIYYSQIVNDFQKGDIAEGYSVSREKKESFPLTVTSAQKNPTAFYLCASNRGPNTGELFFGEGSRLTVL.

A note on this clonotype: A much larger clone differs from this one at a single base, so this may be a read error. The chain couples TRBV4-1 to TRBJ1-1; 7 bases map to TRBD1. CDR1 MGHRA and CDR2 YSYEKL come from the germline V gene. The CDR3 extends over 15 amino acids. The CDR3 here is CASSHLFRGYTEVFF. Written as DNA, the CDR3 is TGCGCCAGCAGCCATTTGTTCAGGGGGTACACTGAAGTTTTCTTT.

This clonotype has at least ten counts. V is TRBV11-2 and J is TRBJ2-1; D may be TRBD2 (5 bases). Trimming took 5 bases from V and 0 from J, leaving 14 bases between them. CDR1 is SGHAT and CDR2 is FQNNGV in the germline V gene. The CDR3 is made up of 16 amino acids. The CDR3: CASSLLSGSSYNEQFF. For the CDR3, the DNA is TGTGCCAGCAGCCTGCTTAGTGGGAGCTCCTACAATGAGCAGTTCTTC. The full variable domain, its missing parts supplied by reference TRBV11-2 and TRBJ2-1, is EAGVAQSPRYKIIEKRQSVAFWCNPISGHATLYWYQQILGQGPKLLIQFQNNGVVDDSQLPKDRFSAERLKGVDSTLKIQPAKLEDSAVYLCASSLLSGSSYNEQFFGPGTRLTVL.

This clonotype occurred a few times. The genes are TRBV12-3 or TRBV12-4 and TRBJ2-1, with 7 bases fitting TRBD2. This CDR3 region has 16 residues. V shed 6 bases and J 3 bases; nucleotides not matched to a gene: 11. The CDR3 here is CASSRKIAGFYNEQFF. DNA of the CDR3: TGTGCCAGCAGCCGAAAAATAGCGGGTTTCTACAATGAGCAGTTCTTC.

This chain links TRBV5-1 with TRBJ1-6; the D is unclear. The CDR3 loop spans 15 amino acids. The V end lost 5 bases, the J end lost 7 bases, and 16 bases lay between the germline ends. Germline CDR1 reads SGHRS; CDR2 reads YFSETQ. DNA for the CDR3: TGCGCCAGCAGGTCGACGAGAGACGGAAATTCACCCCTCCACTTT. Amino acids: CASRSTRDGNSPLHF.

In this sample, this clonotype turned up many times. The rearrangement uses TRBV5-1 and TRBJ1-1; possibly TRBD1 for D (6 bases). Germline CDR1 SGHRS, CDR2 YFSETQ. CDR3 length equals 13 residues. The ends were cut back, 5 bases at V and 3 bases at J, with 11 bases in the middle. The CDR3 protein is CASRNRVHTEAFF. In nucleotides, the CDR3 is TGCGCCAGCAGGAACAGGGTTCACACTGAAGCTTTCTTT.

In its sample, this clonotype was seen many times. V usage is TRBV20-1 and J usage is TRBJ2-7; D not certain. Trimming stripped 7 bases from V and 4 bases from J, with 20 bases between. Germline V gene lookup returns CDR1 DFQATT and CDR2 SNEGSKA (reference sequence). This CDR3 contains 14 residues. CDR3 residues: CSVKGKTVIYEQYF. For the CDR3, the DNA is TGCAGTGTTAAGGGCAAGACTGTGATTTACGAGCAGTACTTC.

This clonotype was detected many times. CDR3 sequence reads: CASTQNRGAYGYTF. The DNA for the CDR3 is TGTGCCAGCACCCAAAACAGGGGAGCCTATGGCTACACCTTC. The gene calls are TRBV6-1 and TRBJ1-2; 7 bases map to TRBD1. Germline-derived CDR1 and CDR2 are MNHNS and SASEGT. The CDR3 has 14 amino acids. The ends lost 7 bases at V and 4 bases at J; junction bases unmatched: 9.